The entry below gives a single T cell receptor beta chain sequence along with its context. No antigen is known for it. Germline lookup yields CDR1 LNHDA and CDR2 SQIVND (reference sequence). V lost 6 bases, J lost 9 bases, and 12 bases lay in between. The CDR3 runs to 13 residues. The entry originates in a study of cytomegalovirus exposure and HLA in healthy donors. Overall study: An earlier analysis found some 120 million unique TCR beta sequences from approximately 200 million T cells. Regarding the study as a whole: Specificity of a few CMV-associated chains for CMV antigens was verified in vitro. The authors listed over 150 TCR beta chains as cytomegalovirus-associated.

The PCR made use of 60 Vbeta and 13 Jbeta primers. Clones were sequenced by immunoSEQ multiplex PCR, and TCRdb holds only the in-frame ones, with some missing. The listing contains 150,000 to 250,000 clones. This TCR was recovered from a boy between 10 and 17 years old in good health and CMV-seronegative. Sequencing was carried out using PBMCs. This sequence joins TRBV19 and TRBJ1-6, with D maybe TRBD1 (5 bases). CDR3 sequence reads: CASRGVMGSPLHF. DNA of the CDR3: TGTGCCAGTAGAGGGGTTATGGGTTCACCCCTCCACTTT.